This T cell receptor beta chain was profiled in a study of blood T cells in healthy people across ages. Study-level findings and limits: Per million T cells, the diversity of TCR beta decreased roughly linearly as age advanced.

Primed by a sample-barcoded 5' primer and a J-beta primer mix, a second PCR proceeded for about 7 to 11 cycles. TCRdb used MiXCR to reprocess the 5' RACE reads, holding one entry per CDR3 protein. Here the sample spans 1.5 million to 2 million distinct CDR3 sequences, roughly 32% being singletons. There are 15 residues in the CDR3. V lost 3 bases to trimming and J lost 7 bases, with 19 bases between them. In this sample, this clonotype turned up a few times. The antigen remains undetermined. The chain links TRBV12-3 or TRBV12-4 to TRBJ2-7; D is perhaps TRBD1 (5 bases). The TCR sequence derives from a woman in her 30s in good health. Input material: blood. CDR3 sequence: CASSFTGPREFEQYF. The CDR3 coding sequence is TGTGCCAGCAGTTTTACGGGTCCCAGGGAATTTGAGCAGTACTTC.